The 14 T cell receptor beta chains below all came from one sample that was sequenced in a study of blood T cells in healthy people across ages (dated by TCRdb to the mid-2010s). The library was made by 5' RACE. The instrument was an Illumina HiSeq 2500. A second roughly 6 to 12 cycle PCR used a sample-barcoded 5' primer and a J-beta primer mix. The raw public data were reprocessed by TCRdb itself: fastp quality trimming at Q25, MiXCR clonotype calling, in-frame beta chains only. CDR3 protein sequences are deduplicated, and each keeps its most common genes and DNA. In all, the sample holds some 370,000 distinct CDR3 sequences, and more than 45% of those were seen once. Clones ranked in the top ten supply about 54% of the sample. Sequences were obtained from blood. These receptors were obtained from a man aged 55 to 70 in good health.

A word on this clonotype: The junction does not match germline at one end; this may be a read error. The rearrangement joins TRBV18 to TRBJ1-3; no clear D. Per the germline V gene, CDR1 is KGHSH and CDR2 is LQKENI. This CDR3 is 15 amino acids long. CDR3 DNA: TGTGCCAGTTCACCTTCAACCGACTCTGGAAACACCATATATTTT. Encoded protein: CASSPSTDSGNTIYF.

The chain recombines TRBV5-6 with TRBJ2-3; no reliable D call. The V gene's germline CDR1 is SGHDT and CDR2 YYEEEE. V lost 1 base, J lost 12 bases, and 9 bases lay in between. The CDR3 spans 11 residues. The CDR3 protein is CASSLSVSQYF. DNA for the CDR3: TGTGCCAGCAGCTTGTCTGTATCTCAGTATTTT.

Written as DNA, the CDR3 is TGTGCCAGCAGCGTAGAGGGCCTGGCAGGGGAAAAACTGTTTTTT. Amino acid sequence: CASSVEGLAGEKLFF. The chain couples TRBV9 to TRBJ1-4; the D gene is possibly TRBD1 (5 bases). Germline CDR1 reads SGDLS; CDR2 reads YYNGEE. The V and J ends lost 0 bases and 8 bases respectively, with 14 bases between them. The CDR3 covers 15 residues.

This chain connects TRBV29-1 to TRBJ2-4, with D perhaps given as TRBD1 or TRBD2 (5 bases each). CDR3 length: 15 residues. The germline CDR1 and CDR2 sequences are SQVTM and ANQGSEA. V was clipped by 2 bases and J by 4 bases, with 15 bases between them. The CDR3 reads CSVELLGTDKNIQYF. For the CDR3, the DNA is TGCAGCGTTGAATTGCTTGGGACCGATAAAAACATTCAGTACTTC.

The chain couples TRBV29-1 to TRBJ2-1; possibly TRBD1 for D (6 bases). Per germline, CDR1 SQVTM and CDR2 ANQGSEA. CDR3 length: 11 residues. V lost 7 bases, J lost 10 bases, and 14 bases lay in between. CDR3 loop: CSGWGPGEQFF. CDR3 coding DNA: TGCAGCGGGTGGGGGCCGGGGGAGCAGTTCTTC.

Details on this clonotype: At one of its ends the junction is not consistent with the germline gene, which may arise from a read error. For the CDR3, the DNA is TGCGCCAGCAGATCGAACGCAGAGACGCAGTATTTT. Protein product: CASRSNAETQYF. This chain connects TRBV5-1 to TRBJ2-3; D uncertain. The CDR3 covers 12 residues. The germline V gene has CDR1 SGHRS and CDR2 YFSETQ.

The V call is TRBV28, the J call TRBJ1-5; D is unresolved. The germline gives CDR1 MDHEN, CDR2 SYDVKM. V lost 4 bases, J lost 2 bases, and 6 bases lay in between. This CDR3 has 13 residues. The CDR3 DNA follows: TGTGCCAGCAGTTCCAGTGGCAATCAGCCCCAGCATTTT. Protein product: CASSSSGNQPQHF. Looking up the rest from reference TRBV28 and TRBJ1-5 gives the full variable domain: DVKVTQSSRYLVKRTGEKVFLECVQDMDHENMFWYRQDPGLGLRLIYFSYDVKMKEKGDIPEGYSVSREKKERFSLILESASTNQTSMYLCASSSSGNQPQHFGDGTRLSIL.

Remarks on this clonotype: A read error may be the cause here, since a much bigger clone is one base away. The chain joins TRBV2 to TRBJ2-5; D possibly corresponds to TRBD1 (6 bases). This CDR3 region has 14 residues. V lost 4 bases to trimming and J lost 4 bases, with 13 bases between them. Germline V gene sequence: CDR1 SNHLY, CDR2 FYNNEI. This chain's CDR3 is CASSVGQLGETQYF. The DNA of the CDR3 is TGTGCCAGCAGTGTTGGACAGCTAGGAGAGACCCAGTACTTC.

The chain links TRBV20-1 to TRBJ2-3, with 7 nucleotides matching TRBD1. Trimming took 6 bases from V and 0 from J; bases not matched to a gene: 6. Germline-derived CDR1 and CDR2 are DFQATT and SNEGSKA (reference sequence). This CDR3 region has 14 residues. The CDR3 spells CSASGQASTDTQYF. Written as DNA, the CDR3 is TGCAGTGCATCCGGACAGGCGAGCACAGATACGCAGTATTTT.

This clonotype has just a few counts. For the CDR3, the DNA is TGCAGCGTTGCTCGAGTAGAGAGCTCCTACGAGCAGTACTTC. It specifies CSVARVESSYEQYF. The chain has TRBV29-1 and TRBJ2-7; no reliable D call. This CDR3 is built from 14 residues. Trimming cost V 4 bases and J 0 bases, with 13 bases left between them. Germline loops: CDR1 SQVTM, CDR2 ANQGSEA.

The chain combines TRBV7-2 with TRBJ2-1; 9 bases are a match to TRBD2. After removal of 5 bases from V and 4 bases from J, the junction contained 6 bases not matched to a gene. The germline gives CDR1 SGHTA, CDR2 FQGNSA. The CDR3 is made up of 15 amino acids. The CDR3 nucleotides read TGTGCCAGCAGCACGGGGACTAGCAGGTACAATGAGCAGTTCTTC. Its protein is CASSTGTSRYNEQFF.

This chain links TRBV12-3 or TRBV12-4 with TRBJ2-1; D unclear. Trimming pared 0 bases from V and 6 bases from J, leaving 6 bases between. CDR3 length equals 13 residues. CDR3 residues: CASSLAWSNEQFF. The DNA for the CDR3 is TGTGCCAGCAGTTTAGCGTGGAGCAATGAGCAGTTCTTC.

Remarks on this clonotype: One junction end does not reproduce the germline sequence, and a read error may be involved. The gene calls are TRBV28 and TRBJ1-2; no definite D call. The CDR3 is made up of 12 amino acids. The germline V gene has CDR1 MDHEN and CDR2 SYDVKM. The CDR3 DNA reads TGTGCCAGCAGTTTATCGGAGGGTGGCCACACCTTC. It codes for CASSLSEGGHTF.

This clonotype has at least ten counts. This chain links TRBV28 with TRBJ2-4; D is undetermined. This CDR3 has 12 residues. The germline V gene has CDR1 MDHEN and CDR2 SYDVKM. Trimming cost V 7 bases and J 6 bases, with 10 bases left between them. The CDR3 sequence is CASTLRGNIQYF. CDR3 DNA: TGTGCCAGCACCCTAAGAGGAAACATTCAGTACTTC.